This TCR beta chain was observed in a study of tissue T cells after allogeneic stem cell transplantation. Study-level points and caveats: Tissue-detected TCR repertoire was only partly captured by blood and spleen T cells. TCR repertoires tracked anatomic similarity, regardless of disease or transplant status. This small cohort was clinically heterogeneous, and sampling depth was a limitation.

Produced via immunoSEQ multiplex PCR; TCRdb's table is partial and in-frame only. The sample lists about 48,000 clones, roughly 73% occurring once. As regards this clone: Its antigen is as yet unknown. Gene names denote mouse genes. The read terminates 1 residue before the CDR3 end, so the remaining end is supplied by the germline J gene.

V gave up 0 bases and J gave up 3 bases, with 10 bases separating them. CDR3 size: 14 residues. Germline V CDR1 and CDR2: GKSSPN, SITVG. The TCR was taken from a pool of C57BL/6 mice in good health. What was sequenced was sorted cells pooled from one or two spleens. V is TRBV31 and J is TRBJ2-5, with D maybe TRBD1 (6 bases). CDR3 sequence: CAWSLGDIQDTQYF. The CDR3 DNA, read in part, is TGTGCCTGGAGTCTAGGGGACATTCAAGACACCCAGTAC. The full variable domain, with the rest looked up from reference TRBV31 and TRBJ2-5, is AQTIHQWPVAEIKAVGSPLSLGCTIKGKSSPNLYWYWQATGGTLQQLFYSITVGQVESVVQLNLSASRPKDDQFILSTEKLLLSHSGFYLCAWSLGDIQDTQYFGPGTRLLVL.